Listed below are T cell receptor beta chains from one sample, sequenced in a study of CD8 T cells in Susac syndrome. MiXCR, applied by TCRdb to the immunoSEQ multiplex PCR reads, yields one record per CDR3 protein. The top ten clones hold approximately 0.08% of a sample with 140,000 to 150,000 distinct CDR3 sequences, approximately 93% of them seen once. The sample was CD4+ T cells from PBMCs. Receptors were obtained from a human donor in good health. Both conserved end residues are part of each CDR3. The D gene is left open where the match is weak. Where a row states a size, it is once, few, many or the class of an expanded clone; other rows omit it.

j_call: TRBJ2-1; d_call: -; clone_size: once; v_call: TRBV9; cdr3_nt: TGTGCCAGCAGCGTAGGCGGGACGCTGACCTACAATGAGCAGTTCTTC; cdr3_aa: CASSVGGTLTYNEQFF
j_call: TRBJ1-2; d_call: -; clone_size: -; v_call: TRBV27; cdr3_nt: TGTGCCAGCAGCCGAATGCCAATTAGTCGGAACTATGGCTACACCTTC; cdr3_aa: CASSRMPISRNYGYTF
j_call: TRBJ1-1; d_call: -; clone_size: once; v_call: TRBV21-1; cdr3_nt: TGTGCCAGCAGCGATGGGACAGACCGGAACACTGAAGCTTTCTTT; cdr3_aa: CASSDGTDRNTEAFF
j_call: TRBJ2-7; d_call: TRBD2; clone_size: -; v_call: TRBV5-1; cdr3_nt: TGCGCCAGCAGCCAAGGGACTAGCGGATCGTACGAGCAGTACTTC; cdr3_aa: CASSQGTSGSYEQYF
j_call: TRBJ2-1; d_call: TRBD1; clone_size: -; v_call: TRBV15; cdr3_nt: TGTGCCACCAGCAGAGGTCAGGGACAGTCGGTCAATGAGCAGTTCTTC; cdr3_aa: CATSRGQGQSVNEQFF
j_call: TRBJ1-2; d_call: -; clone_size: -; v_call: TRBV20-1; cdr3_nt: TGCAGTGGGGCAGGGTCGGGCTATGGCTACACCTTC; cdr3_aa: CSGAGSGYGYTF
j_call: TRBJ2-1; d_call: -; clone_size: -; v_call: TRBV29-1; cdr3_nt: TGCAGCGTTGTCATCCCACTAGTAGGCAATGAGCAGTTCTTC; cdr3_aa: CSVVIPLVGNEQFF
j_call: TRBJ2-5; d_call: -; clone_size: -; v_call: TRBV20-1; cdr3_nt: TGCAGTGCTAGAGATAGTACCCAGGGAAGGCAAGAGACCCAGTACTTC; cdr3_aa: CSARDSTQGRQETQYF
j_call: TRBJ1-2; d_call: -; clone_size: -; v_call: TRBV20-1; cdr3_nt: TGCAGTGCTCCCCACGGGAGAGGACTTAGCTATGGCTACACCTTC; cdr3_aa: CSAPHGRGLSYGYTF
j_call: TRBJ1-1; d_call: -; clone_size: -; v_call: TRBV2; cdr3_nt: TGTGCCAGCAGTGACGGACGGGACACTGAAGCTTTCTTT; cdr3_aa: CASSDGRDTEAFF
j_call: TRBJ2-5; d_call: -; clone_size: -; v_call: TRBV7-2; cdr3_nt: TGTGCCAGCAGCTTAGCGCTCGTGGGGGACACTGGGTCAGAGACCCAGTACTTC; cdr3_aa: CASSLALVGDTGSETQYF
j_call: TRBJ2-5; d_call: TRBD2; clone_size: -; v_call: TRBV12-3/TRBV12-4; cdr3_nt: TGTGCCACAAACCCGGGGCTAGCGGTTCAAGAGACCCAGTACTTC; cdr3_aa: CATNPGLAVQETQYF
j_call: TRBJ2-3; d_call: -; clone_size: -; v_call: TRBV20-1; cdr3_nt: TGCAGTGCTGTACACACTAGCACAGATACGCAGTATTTT; cdr3_aa: CSAVHTSTDTQYF
j_call: TRBJ2-3; d_call: -; clone_size: -; v_call: TRBV2; cdr3_nt: TGTGCCAGCAGCCAGTTGACAGATACGCAGTATTTT; cdr3_aa: CASSQLTDTQYF
j_call: TRBJ2-1; d_call: TRBD2; clone_size: once; v_call: TRBV19; cdr3_nt: TGTGCCAGCCGAGAGGACTCAGCGGGAGGTCCCTACAATGAGCAGTTCTTC; cdr3_aa: CASREDSAGGPYNEQFF
j_call: TRBJ1-4; d_call: TRBD1; clone_size: -; v_call: TRBV20-1; cdr3_nt: TGCAGTGCGCTAACAGGGGTGGATGAAAAACTGTTTTTT; cdr3_aa: CSALTGVDEKLFF
j_call: TRBJ2-5; d_call: -; clone_size: -; v_call: TRBV2; cdr3_nt: TGTGCCAGCAGGATAGGCTCTTCTCAAGAGACCCAGTACTTC; cdr3_aa: CASRIGSSQETQYF
j_call: TRBJ1-2; d_call: -; clone_size: -; v_call: TRBV6-2/TRBV6-3; cdr3_nt: TGTGCCAGCAGTTACTTGGCGGCCGCGGGCTACACCTTC; cdr3_aa: CASSYLAAAGYTF
j_call: TRBJ1-1; d_call: -; clone_size: -; v_call: TRBV7-9; cdr3_nt: TGTGCCAGCAGCTTTTCGCAAGGGACTGAAGCTTTCTTT; cdr3_aa: CASSFSQGTEAFF
j_call: TRBJ1-5; d_call: -; clone_size: -; v_call: TRBV28; cdr3_nt: TGTGCCTCCTCGGGCAATCAGCCCCAGCATTTT; cdr3_aa: CASSGNQPQHF